This T cell receptor beta chain was recovered during a study of Tregs in tolerant kidney transplant recipients. Germline CDR1 is SGHDT and CDR2 is YYEEEE. V gave up 1 base and J gave up 2 bases; unmatched junction bases: 8. This CDR3 region has 16 residues. The repertoire was sequenced with immunoSEQ multiplex PCR; TCRdb's copy has only in-frame clones and lacks some. Here the sample spans 110,000 or so clones, 92% being singletons. The sample was CD4+ T cells from blood. The chain couples TRBV5-6 to TRBJ2-5, with TRBD2 matching over 7 bases. This clonotype was sampled from a human donor in good health. The DNA for the CDR3 is TGTGCCAGCAGCTTGCCTGTTGCTAGCGGTCAAGAGACCCAGTACTTC. This sequence encodes CASSLPVASGQETQYF.